This passage covers 19 T cell receptor beta chains from one sample sequenced in a study of graft-versus-host responses after intestinal transplantation. These receptors' targets are unknown. Using immunoSEQ multiplex PCR, the repertoire was profiled, and TCRdb retains in-frame clones only, with some absent. The sample has about 90,000 clones, roughly 93% seen once. This sample comprised unstimulated CD8+ T cells sorted from spleen or lymph node cells, obtained before intestinal transplant. Receptors originate from a human donor who received an intestinal transplant.

The chain combines TRBV11-2 with TRBJ2-3; the D is unclear. The CDR3 is made up of 12 amino acids. V gave up 3 bases and J gave up 3 bases, with 4 bases separating them. The germline gives CDR1 SGHAT, CDR2 FQNNGV. CDR3 DNA sequence: TGTGCCAGCAGCTTGTCTACAGATACGCAGTATTTT. Translating it yields CASSLSTDTQYF.

The chain combines TRBV11-2 with TRBJ1-1, with no clear D. This CDR3 is built from 15 residues. V was trimmed by 0 bases and J by 1 base, leaving 9 bases between them. The germline gives CDR1 SGHAT, CDR2 FQNNGV. DNA of the CDR3: TGTGCCAGCAGCTTAGATTATAGCGGGAACACTGAAGCTTTCTTT. The encoded protein is CASSLDYSGNTEAFF.

V and J are TRBV5-8 and TRBJ2-5; TRBD2 is a possible D gene (5 bases). The germline V and J ends were trimmed by 3 bases and 5 bases, with 23 bases remaining between them. The CDR3 is 17 amino acids. Germline values: CDR1 SGHTS, CDR2 YDEGEE. CDR3 amino acids: CASSWGVVEFLSETQYF. The DNA for the CDR3 is TGTGCCAGCAGCTGGGGAGTGGTGGAATTCCTATCGGAGACCCAGTACTTC.

This chain uses TRBV30 with TRBJ1-4; tentative D call: TRBD1 (5 bases). V was cut by 5 bases and J by 9 bases, with 13 bases left in between. Germline lookup yields CDR1 GTSNPN and CDR2 SVGIG (reference sequence). The CDR3 totals 12 residues. The CDR3 sequence is CAWGPGGQKLFF. Here the CDR3 DNA reads TGTGCCTGGGGTCCGGGGGGACAAAAACTGTTTTTT.

This chain joins TRBV5-4 and TRBJ2-3, with D tentatively TRBD2 (7 bases). The germline V gene encodes CDR1 SGHNT and CDR2 YYREEE (reference sequence). CDR3 size: 14 residues. V dropped 7 bases and J dropped 4 bases, with 16 bases sitting between them. In DNA form, the CDR3 reads TGTGCCAGCGCGAGGGGGGGGTTGCCAGATACGCAGTATTTT. Its protein product is CASARGGLPDTQYF.

This chain joins TRBV21-1 and TRBJ2-2; the table's D call TRBD2 went unverified against the DNA. TRBV21-1 is tagged as a pseudogene. This CDR3 is built from 19 residues. The CDR3 spells CASSKYNPVGGSNTGELFF. In DNA, the CDR3 is TGTGCCAGCAGCAAATACAATCCTGTTGGGGGGTCGAACACCGGGGAGCTGTTTTTT.

The chain employs TRBV5-6 and TRBJ2-1; 10 bases align to TRBD1. The CDR3 spans 16 residues. The germline CDR1 and CDR2 sequences are SGHDT and YYEEEE. Losses at the gene ends were 4 bases for V and 7 bases for J; bases not matched to a gene: 11. DNA for the CDR3: TGTGCCAGCAGCCTATCGGGACAGGGGTGGGGGAATGAGCAGTTCTTC. It specifies CASSLSGQGWGNEQFF.

CDR3 sequence (DNA): TGTGCCAGTTCACAGGGCCGCTCGAACACCGGGGAGCTGTTTTTT. The encoded protein is CASSQGRSNTGELFF. This sequence joins TRBV13 and TRBJ2-2; D might be TRBD1 (6 bases). The ends were cut back, 9 bases at V and 0 bases at J, with 14 bases in the middle. The CDR3 extends over 15 amino acids. Germline V gene lookup returns CDR1 PRHDT and CDR2 FYEKMQ (reference sequence).

The V gene is TRBV7-9, the J gene TRBJ1-4; D ambiguous. The CDR3 has 13 residues. Per germline, CDR1 SEHNR and CDR2 FQNEAQ (reference sequence). The ends were cut back, 1 base at V and 7 bases at J, with 7 bases in the middle. The DNA of the CDR3 is TGTGCCAGCAGCTTAGGGACTGTTGAAAAACTGTTTTTT. This encodes CASSLGTVEKLFF.

V usage is TRBV7-2 and J usage is TRBJ2-3, with D maybe TRBD1 (5 bases). Germline CDR1 is SGHTA and CDR2 is FQGNSA. The CDR3 spans 14 residues. The ends were cut back, 1 base at V and 3 bases at J, with 8 bases in the middle. CDR3 DNA: TGTGCCAGCAGCTTAGAGGGGTGGACAGATACGCAGTATTTT. Amino acid sequence: CASSLEGWTDTQYF.

The chain carries TRBV5-1 and TRBJ2-5; perhaps TRBD2 as D (10 bases). The CDR3 sequence is 21 residues long. V lost 4 bases and J 0 bases, leaving 31 bases between the germline ends. The germline V gene has CDR1 SGHRS and CDR2 YFSETQ. The CDR3 coding sequence is TGCGCCAGCAGCATTCCGGGACAGGGAACGGCTAGCGGGGGCTACCAAGAGACCCAGTACTTC. As protein: CASSIPGQGTASGGYQETQYF.

This chain uses TRBV10-3 with TRBJ2-5; D is perhaps TRBD2 (7 bases). Between the trimmed V and J ends, which lost 11 bases and 5 bases, there was a span of 18 bases. Germline CDR1 ENHRY, CDR2 SYGVKD. The CDR3 is made up of 13 amino acids. The CDR3 reads CAPRGGERETQYF. In DNA, the CDR3 is TGTGCCCCCCGAGGGGGGGAGCGGGAGACCCAGTACTTC.

The J gene is TRBJ2-1, the V gene TRBV20-1; D not certain. V was pared by 5 bases and J by 8 bases, with 10 bases between. CDR1 is DFQATT, CDR2 SNEGSKA, per germline (reference sequence). There are 11 residues in the CDR3. In DNA form, the CDR3 reads TGCAGTGCTCCTATTAGCTATGAGCAGTTCTTC. It encodes CSAPISYEQFF.

The chain has TRBV19 and TRBJ1-2, with TRBD1 identical over 10 bases. V lost 2 bases to trimming and J lost 6 bases; unmatched junction nucleotides: 3. This CDR3 has 14 amino acids. Germline CDR1 LNHDA, CDR2 SQIVND (reference sequence). The CDR3 here is CASSIRDRGDGYTF. The CDR3, as DNA: TGTGCCAGTAGTATAAGGGACAGGGGCGATGGCTACACCTTC.

This chain connects TRBV19 to TRBJ2-1, with 9 bases matching TRBD2. Unmatched junction bases numbered 5, after V lost 3 bases and J lost 8 bases. Germline V gives CDR1 LNHDA, CDR2 SQIVND (reference sequence). The CDR3 is made up of 14 amino acids. This CDR3 is CASSMVAGGDEQFF. In nucleotides, the CDR3 is TGTGCCAGTAGTATGGTGGCGGGGGGGGATGAGCAGTTCTTC.

V gene TRBV27 combines with J gene TRBJ2-3, with TRBD2 matching 11 bases. V shed 3 bases, J shed 4 bases, and the junction held 6 bases outside the gene matches. Germline CDR1 is MNHEY and CDR2 is SMNVEV (reference sequence). This CDR3 region has 16 residues. The CDR3 DNA reads as TGTGCCAGCAGTTTCTTCATACTAGCGGGGGCAGATACGCAGTATTTT. Protein sequence: CASSFFILAGADTQYF.

The chain combines TRBV27 with TRBJ2-3; D may be TRBD1 (5 bases). In germline, CDR1 is MNHEY, CDR2 SMNVEV (reference sequence). This CDR3 has 12 residues. Trimming removed 7 bases at V and 0 bases at J, with 5 bases between. Here the CDR3 DNA reads TGTGCCAGCACAGGGAGCACAGATACGCAGTATTTT. It specifies CASTGSTDTQYF.

The V gene is TRBV5-6, the J gene TRBJ2-1; 7 bases are a match to TRBD1. The ends lost 4 bases at V and 8 bases at J; junction bases unmatched: 6. This CDR3 is 13 amino acids long. Germline lookup yields CDR1 SGHDT and CDR2 YYEEEE. CDR3: CASSTTGSDEQFF. The CDR3 DNA reads TGTGCCAGCAGCACGACAGGGTCGGATGAGCAGTTCTTC.

V and J are TRBV7-2 and TRBJ2-3, with 7 bases fitting TRBD2. CDR3 length equals 19 residues. From germline, CDR1 is SGHTA and CDR2 FQGNSA. V dropped 4 bases and J dropped 2; count of bases not matched to a gene: 18. The CDR3 nucleotides read TGTGCCAGCAGCTCAAATTTTCAGCGGGGAACAATTTACACAGATACGCAGTATTTT. Residues: CASSSNFQRGTIYTDTQYF. The whole variable domain, filled in from reference TRBV7-2 and TRBJ2-3, reads GAGVSQSPSNKVTEKGKDVELRCDPISGHTALYWYRQSLGQGLEFLIYFQGNSAPDKSGLPSDRFSAERTGGSVSTLTIQRTQQEDSAVYLCASSSNFQRGTIYTDTQYFGPGTRLTVL.